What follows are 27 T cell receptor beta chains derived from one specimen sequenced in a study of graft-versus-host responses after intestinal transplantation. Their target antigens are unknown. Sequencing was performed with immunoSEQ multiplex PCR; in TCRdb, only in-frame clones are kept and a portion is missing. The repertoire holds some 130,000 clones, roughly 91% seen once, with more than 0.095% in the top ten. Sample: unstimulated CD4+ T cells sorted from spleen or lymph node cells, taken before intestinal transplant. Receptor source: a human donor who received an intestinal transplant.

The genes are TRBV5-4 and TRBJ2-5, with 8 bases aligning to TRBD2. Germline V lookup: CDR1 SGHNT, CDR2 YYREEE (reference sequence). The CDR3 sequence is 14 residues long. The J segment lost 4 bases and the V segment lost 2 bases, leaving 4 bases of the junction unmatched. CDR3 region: CASSFRAGGETQYF. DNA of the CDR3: TGTGCCAGCAGCTTTCGCGCGGGAGGAGAGACCCAGTACTTC.

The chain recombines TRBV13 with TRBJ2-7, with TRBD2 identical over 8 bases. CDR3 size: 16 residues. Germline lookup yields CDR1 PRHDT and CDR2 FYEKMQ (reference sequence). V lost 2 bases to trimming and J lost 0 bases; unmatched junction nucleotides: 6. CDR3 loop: CASSLYREGLSYEQYF. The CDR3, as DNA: TGTGCCAGCAGCTTATACCGGGAGGGCCTCTCCTACGAGCAGTACTTC. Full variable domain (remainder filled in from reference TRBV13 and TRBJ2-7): AAGVIQSPRHLIKEKRETATLKCYPIPRHDTVYWYQQGPGQDPQFLISFYEKMQSDKGSIPDRFSAQQFSDYHSELNMSSLELGDSALYFCASSLYREGLSYEQYFGPGTRLTVT.

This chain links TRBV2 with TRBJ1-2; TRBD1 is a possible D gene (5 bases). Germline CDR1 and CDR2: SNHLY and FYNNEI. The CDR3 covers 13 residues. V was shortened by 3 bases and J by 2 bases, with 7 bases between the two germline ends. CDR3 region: CASSEAGNYGYTF. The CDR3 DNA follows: TGTGCCAGCAGTGAGGCAGGGAACTATGGCTACACCTTC.

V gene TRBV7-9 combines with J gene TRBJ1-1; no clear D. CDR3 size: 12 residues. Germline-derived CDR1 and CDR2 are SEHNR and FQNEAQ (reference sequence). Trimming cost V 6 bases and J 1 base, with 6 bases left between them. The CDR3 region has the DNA TGTGCCAGCAGTAGGGCGAACACTGAAGCTTTCTTT. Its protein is CASSRANTEAFF. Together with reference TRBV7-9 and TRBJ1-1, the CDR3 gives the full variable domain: DTGVSQNPRHKITKRGQNVTFRCDPISEHNRLYWYRQTLGQGPEFLTYFQNEAQLEKSRLLSDRFSAERPKGSFSTLEIQRTEQGDSAMYLCASSRANTEAFFGQGTRLTVV.

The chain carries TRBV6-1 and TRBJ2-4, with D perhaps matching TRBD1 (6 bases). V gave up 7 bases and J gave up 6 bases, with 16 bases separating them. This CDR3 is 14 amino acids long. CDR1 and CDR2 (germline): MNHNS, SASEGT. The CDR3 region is CASKDSSPLNIQYF. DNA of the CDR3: TGTGCCAGCAAGGACAGTTCACCTCTAAACATTCAGTACTTC.

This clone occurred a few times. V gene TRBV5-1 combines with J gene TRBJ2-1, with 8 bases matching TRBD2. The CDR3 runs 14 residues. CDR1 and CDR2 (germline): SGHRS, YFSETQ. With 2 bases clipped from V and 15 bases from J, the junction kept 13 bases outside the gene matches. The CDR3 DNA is TGCGCCAGCAGCTTAAGTCTAGCGGGTGTACGGCTGTTCTTC. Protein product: CASSLSLAGVRLFF. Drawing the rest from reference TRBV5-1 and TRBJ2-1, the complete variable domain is KAGVTQTPRYLIKTRGQQVTLSCSPISGHRSVSWYQQTPGQGLQFLFEYFSETQRNKGNFPGRFSGRQFSNSRSEMNVSTLELGDSALYLCASSLSLAGVRLFFGPGTRLTVL.

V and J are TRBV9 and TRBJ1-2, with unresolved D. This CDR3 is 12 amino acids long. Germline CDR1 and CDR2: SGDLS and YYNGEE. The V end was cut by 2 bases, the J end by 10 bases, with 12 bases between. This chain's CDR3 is CASSVLVGSYTF. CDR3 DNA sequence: TGTGCCAGCAGCGTCCTCGTAGGTTCCTACACCTTC.

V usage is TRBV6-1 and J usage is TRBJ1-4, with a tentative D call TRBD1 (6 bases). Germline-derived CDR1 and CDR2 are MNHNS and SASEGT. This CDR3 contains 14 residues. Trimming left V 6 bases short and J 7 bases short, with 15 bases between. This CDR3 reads CASSGTPPFEKLFF. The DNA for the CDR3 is TGTGCCAGCAGCGGGACACCTCCTTTTGAAAAACTGTTTTTT.

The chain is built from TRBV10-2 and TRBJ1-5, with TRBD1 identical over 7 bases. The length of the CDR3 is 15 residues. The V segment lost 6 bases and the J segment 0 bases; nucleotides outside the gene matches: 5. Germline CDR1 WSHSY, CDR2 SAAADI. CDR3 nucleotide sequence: TGCGCCAGCAGGGCACAGGGGCGTAGCAATCAGCCCCAGCATTTT. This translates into CASRAQGRSNQPQHF.

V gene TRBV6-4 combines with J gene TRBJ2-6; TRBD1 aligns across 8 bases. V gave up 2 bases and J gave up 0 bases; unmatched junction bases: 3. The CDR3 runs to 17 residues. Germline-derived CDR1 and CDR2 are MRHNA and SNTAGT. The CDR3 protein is CASSDGQGLSGANVLTF. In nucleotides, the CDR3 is TGTGCCAGCAGTGACGGACAGGGCCTCTCTGGGGCCAACGTCCTGACTTTC.

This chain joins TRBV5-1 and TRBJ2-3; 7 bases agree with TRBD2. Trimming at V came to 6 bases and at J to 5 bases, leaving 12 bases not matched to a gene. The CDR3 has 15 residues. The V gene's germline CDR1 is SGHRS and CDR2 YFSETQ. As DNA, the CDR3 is TGCGCCAGCATGCCACTGGCGGGAGTAGGAGATACGCAGTATTTT. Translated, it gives CASMPLAGVGDTQYF.

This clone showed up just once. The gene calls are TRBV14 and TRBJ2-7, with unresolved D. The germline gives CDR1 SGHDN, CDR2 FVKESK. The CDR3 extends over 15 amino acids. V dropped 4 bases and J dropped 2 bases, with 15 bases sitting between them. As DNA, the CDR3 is TGTGCCAGCAGCCCAATTACTGGCTTACCCTACGAGCAGTACTTC. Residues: CASSPITGLPYEQYF.

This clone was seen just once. The CDR3 is CASRNDGNQPQHF. The CDR3 nucleotides are TGTGCCAGCAGGAACGATGGCAATCAGCCCCAGCATTTT. The chain joins TRBV28 to TRBJ1-5; D ambiguous. This CDR3 has 13 residues. Germline V gives CDR1 MDHEN, CDR2 SYDVKM. The V and J ends lost 6 bases and 2 bases respectively, with 8 bases between them.

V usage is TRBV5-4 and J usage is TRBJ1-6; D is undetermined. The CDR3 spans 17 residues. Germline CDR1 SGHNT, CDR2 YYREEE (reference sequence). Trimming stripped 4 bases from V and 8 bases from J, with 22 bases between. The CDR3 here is CASSLGRHRGRDSPLHF. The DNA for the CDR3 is TGTGCCAGCAGCCTTGGACGGCATAGAGGGCGGGATTCACCCCTCCACTTT. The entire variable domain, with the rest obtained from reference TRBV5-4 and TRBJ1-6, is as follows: ETGVTQSPTHLIKTRGQQVTLRCSSQSGHNTVSWYQQALGQGPQFIFQYYREEENGRGNFPPRFSGLQFPNYSSELNVNALELDDSALYLCASSLGRHRGRDSPLHFGNGTRLTVT.

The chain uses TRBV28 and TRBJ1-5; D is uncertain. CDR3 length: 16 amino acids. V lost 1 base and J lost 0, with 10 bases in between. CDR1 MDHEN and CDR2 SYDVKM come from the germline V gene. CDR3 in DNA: TGTGCCAGCAGTTTATTGGCAAGACTTAGCAATCAGCCCCAGCATTTT. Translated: CASSLLARLSNQPQHF.

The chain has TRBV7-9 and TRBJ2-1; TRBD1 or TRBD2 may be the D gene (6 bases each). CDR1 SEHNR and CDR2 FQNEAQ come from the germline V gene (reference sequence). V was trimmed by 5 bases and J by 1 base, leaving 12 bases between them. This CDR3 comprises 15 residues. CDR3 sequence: CASSLRGGSYNEQFF. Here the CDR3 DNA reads TGTGCCAGCAGCCTACGAGGGGGGTCCTACAATGAGCAGTTCTTC. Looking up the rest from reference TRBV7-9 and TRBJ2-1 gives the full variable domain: DTGVSQNPRHKITKRGQNVTFRCDPISEHNRLYWYRQTLGQGPEFLTYFQNEAQLEKSRLLSDRFSAERPKGSFSTLEIQRTEQGDSAMYLCASSLRGGSYNEQFFGPGTRLTVL.

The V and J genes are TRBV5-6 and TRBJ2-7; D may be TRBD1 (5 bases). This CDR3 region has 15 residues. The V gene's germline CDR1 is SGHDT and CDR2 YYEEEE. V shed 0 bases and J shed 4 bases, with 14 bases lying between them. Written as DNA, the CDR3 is TGTGCCAGCAGCTTGGCCGCCGACAGAGGATACGAGCAGTACTTC. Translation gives CASSLAADRGYEQYF.

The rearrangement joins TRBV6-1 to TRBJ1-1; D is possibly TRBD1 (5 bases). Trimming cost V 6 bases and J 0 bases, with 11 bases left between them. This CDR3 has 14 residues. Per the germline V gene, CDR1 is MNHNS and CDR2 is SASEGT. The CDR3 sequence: CASRRAGMNTEAFF. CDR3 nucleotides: TGTGCCAGCAGGAGGGCAGGGATGAACACTGAAGCTTTCTTT.

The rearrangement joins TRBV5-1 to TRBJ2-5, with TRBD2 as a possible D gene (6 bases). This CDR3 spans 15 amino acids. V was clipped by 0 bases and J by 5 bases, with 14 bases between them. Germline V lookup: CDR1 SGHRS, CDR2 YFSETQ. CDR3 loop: CASSLVGYGGETQYF. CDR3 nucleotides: TGCGCCAGCAGCTTGGTCGGCTACGGGGGTGAGACCCAGTACTTC.

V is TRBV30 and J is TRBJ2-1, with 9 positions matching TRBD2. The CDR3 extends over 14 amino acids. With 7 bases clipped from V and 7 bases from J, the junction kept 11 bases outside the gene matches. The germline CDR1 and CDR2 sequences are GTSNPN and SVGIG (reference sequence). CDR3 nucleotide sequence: TGTGCCTCACACAAGGGTAGCGGGAGTAATGAGCAGTTCTTC. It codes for CASHKGSGSNEQFF.

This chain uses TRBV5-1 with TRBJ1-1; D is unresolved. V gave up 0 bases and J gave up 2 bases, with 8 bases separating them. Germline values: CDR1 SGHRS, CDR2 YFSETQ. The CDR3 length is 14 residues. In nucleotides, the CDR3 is TGCGCCAGCAGCTTGGGCGGGTCAAACACTGAAGCTTTCTTT. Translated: CASSLGGSNTEAFF.

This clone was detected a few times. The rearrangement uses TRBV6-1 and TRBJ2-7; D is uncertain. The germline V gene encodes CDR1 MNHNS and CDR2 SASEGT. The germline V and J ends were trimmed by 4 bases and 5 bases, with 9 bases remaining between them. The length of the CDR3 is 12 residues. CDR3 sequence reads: CASSGLGHEQYF. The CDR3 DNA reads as TGTGCCAGCAGTGGGCTAGGTCACGAGCAGTACTTC.

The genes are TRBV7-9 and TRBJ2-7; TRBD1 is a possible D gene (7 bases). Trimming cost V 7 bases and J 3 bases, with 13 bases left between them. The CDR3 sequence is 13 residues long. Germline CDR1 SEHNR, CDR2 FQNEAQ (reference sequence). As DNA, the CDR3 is TGTGCCAGCATGGGGCAGGGGGGCTACGAGCAGTACTTC. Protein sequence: CASMGQGGYEQYF.

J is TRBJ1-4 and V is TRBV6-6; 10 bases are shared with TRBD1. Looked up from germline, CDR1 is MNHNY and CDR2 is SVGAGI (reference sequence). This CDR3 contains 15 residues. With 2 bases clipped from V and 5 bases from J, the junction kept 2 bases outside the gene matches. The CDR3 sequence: CASSYGGQGNEKLFF. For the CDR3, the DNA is TGTGCCAGCAGTTACGGGGGACAGGGGAATGAAAAACTGTTTTTT.

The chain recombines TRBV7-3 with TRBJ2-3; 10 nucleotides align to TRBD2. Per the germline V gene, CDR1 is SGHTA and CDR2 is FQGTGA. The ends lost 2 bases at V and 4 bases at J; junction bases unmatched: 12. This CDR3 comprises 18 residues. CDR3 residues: CASSLRAEGSGRPDTQYF. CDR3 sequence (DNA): TGTGCCAGCAGCTTACGGGCGGAGGGTAGCGGGAGGCCAGATACGCAGTATTTT.

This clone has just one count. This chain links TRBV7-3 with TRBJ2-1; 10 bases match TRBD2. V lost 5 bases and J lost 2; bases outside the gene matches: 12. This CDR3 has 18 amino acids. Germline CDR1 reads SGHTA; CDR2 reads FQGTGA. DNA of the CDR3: TGTGCCAGCAGCCCCCGCCCCCATAGCGGGAGGCCCTACAATGAGCAGTTCTTC. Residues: CASSPRPHSGRPYNEQFF.

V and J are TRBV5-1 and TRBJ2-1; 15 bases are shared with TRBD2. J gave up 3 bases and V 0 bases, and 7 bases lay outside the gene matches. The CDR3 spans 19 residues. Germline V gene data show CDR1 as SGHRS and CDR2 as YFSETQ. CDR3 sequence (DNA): TGCGCCAGCAGCTTGGCCGGGACTAGCGGGAGGCATCTCTACAATGAGCAGTTCTTC. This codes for CASSLAGTSGRHLYNEQFF.